Following are 4 T cell receptor beta chains from one sample sequenced in a study of radiotherapy plus CTLA-4 blockade in lung cancer. The assay was immunoSEQ multiplex PCR, and TCRdb's table has in-frame clones only and misses some. The table lists nearly 95,000 clones, 80% to 85% of them singletons. Material: peripheral blood, obtained from a patient treated with radiotherapy plus ipilimumab. These receptors all stem from a human donor with non-small cell lung cancer that progressed on radiotherapy plus ipilimumab.

V and J are TRBV9 and TRBJ2-3; either TRBD1 or TRBD2 may supply D (5 bases each). With 0 bases removed from V and 5 bases from J, the gap between germline ends came to 10 bases. The CDR3 contains 14 residues. CDR1 SGDLS and CDR2 YYNGEE come from the germline V gene. The CDR3 nucleotides are TGTGCCAGCAGCGTAGCTAGCAGGGAAGATACGCAGTATTTT. Translated, it gives CASSVASREDTQYF.

The CDR3 region is CASSEPVSGANVLTF. The CDR3 DNA sequence: TGTGCCAGCAGCGAACCGGTGTCTGGGGCCAACGTCCTGACTTTC. This sequence joins TRBV2 and TRBJ2-6, with D unresolved. This CDR3 comprises 15 residues. From germline, CDR1 is SNHLY and CDR2 FYNNEI. Trimming stripped 6 bases from V and 1 base from J, with 10 bases between.

This clone appeared a few times. The genes are TRBV7-9 and TRBJ2-7; 9 bases line up with TRBD2. CDR1 and CDR2 (germline): SEHNR, FQNEAQ (reference sequence). The CDR3 extends over 16 amino acids. V was pared by 5 bases and J by 6 bases, with 14 bases of the junction left unmatched. This CDR3 is CASSDSGRGLGPEQYV. CDR3 bases: TGTGCCAGCAGCGATAGCGGGAGAGGGTTGGGGCCCGAGCAGTACGTC.

This clone was seen once. The genes are TRBV18 and TRBJ2-7; unclear D gene. Trimming took off 2 bases at V and 6 bases at J, with 11 bases between the two ends. The CDR3 has 13 residues. Germline CDR1 reads KGHSH; CDR2 reads LQKENI. CDR3 loop: CASSPVSGAEQYV. Written as DNA, the CDR3 is TGTGCCAGCTCACCAGTTTCAGGCGCCGAGCAGTACGTC.